This TCR beta chain stems from a study of CD8 T cells in ankylosing spondylitis. This clonotype was recorded a few times. Its antigen is unknown. The study, taken as a whole, reports: In ankylosing spondylitis patients, matched synovial fluid reportedly showed significant enrichment of disease-linked clones. Within ankylosing spondylitis blood, a TCR beta motif made up of seven to nine highly homologous variants appeared to be characteristic.

One entry per CDR3 protein results from TCRdb running MiXCR on the 5' RACE reads. Counted here are 800,000 to 900,000 distinct CDR3 sequences, 12% occurring once; the ten biggest clones make up 0.51%. The CDR3 contains 14 residues. V gave up 0 bases and J gave up 9 bases; unmatched junction bases: 7. Germline V CDR1 and CDR2: SGHRS, YFSETQ. The J gene is TRBJ2-3, the V gene TRBV5-1; 7 bases line up with TRBD1. The sequencing sample was made of blood, either unsorted or a sorted T cell fraction (not recorded which). This TCR was recovered from a male donor with ankylosing spondylitis. CDR3 in amino acids: CASSLGVTGRTQYF. The CDR3 DNA follows: TGCGCCAGCAGCTTGGGTGTGACAGGGCGGACGCAGTATTTT.